This TCR beta chain was profiled in a study of radiation and T cells in renal cell carcinoma. The study's findings and limits: Pretreatment tumor biopsies were lacking, so baseline clonotypes are unknown.

The time point here: blood 4 weeks post-SBRT, at nephrectomy. Treatment: 15 Gy SBRT to primary tumor, nephrectomy 4 weeks later. Serial blood draws occurred at baseline and 2 and 4 weeks post-SBRT. Remarks on this clone: Its specificity is not known.

The CDR3 has 13 residues. CDR1 and CDR2 (germline): GTSNPN, SVGIG (reference sequence). V trimming: 7 bases; J trimming: 2 bases; junction bases outside the gene matches: 6. Libraries were prepared by immunoSEQ multiplex PCR; TCRdb keeps only in-frame clonotypes and omits some of them. The sample has about 43,000 clones, over 80% seen once. This chain uses TRBV30 with TRBJ2-5; TRBD2 matches 8 bases. The source is a woman in her sixties or seventies with renal cell carcinoma. The sequences come from blood, collected from a patient whose treatment included radiotherapy and nephrectomy. The CDR3 loop is CALGTSGQETQYF. The CDR3 nucleotides read TGTGCCTTGGGTACTAGCGGTCAAGAGACCCAGTACTTC.